The clone carrying this TCR beta chain was seen more than once but under ten times. Its antigen is not known. The germline CDR1 and CDR2 sequences are MGHRA and YSYEKL. The CDR3 spans 15 residues. V was trimmed by 0 bases and J by 7 bases, leaving 13 bases between them. The record originates from a study of OX40 agonist ivuxolimab in advanced cancers. Produced via immunoSEQ multiplex PCR; TCRdb's table is partial and in-frame only. The sample includes about 73,000 clones, 80% to 90% of them seen just once. Points from the study as a whole: Low levels of normalized T-cell clonal expansion also appeared in some nonresponders.

The chain carries TRBV4-1 and TRBJ1-5; D is unresolved. The clonotype was recovered from an adult with an advanced solid tumor such as melanoma, head and neck, liver or kidney cancer. The specimen was CD4+ or CD8+ T cells sorted from blood, collected in a trial of the OX40 agonist ivuxolimab. CDR3 sequence reads: CASSQDRSSGQPQHF. The CDR3 region has the DNA TGCGCCAGCAGCCAAGACAGGAGTTCAGGCCAGCCCCAGCATTTT.